This TCR beta chain stems from a study of blood T cells in healthy people across ages. Sample-barcoded 5' priming and a J-beta primer mix drove a second PCR of about 6 to 12 cycles. TCRdb itself ran the 5' RACE reads through MiXCR, one entry per CDR3 protein. The data hold about 830,000 distinct CDR3 sequences, with 62% observed a single time. This CDR3 is built from 17 residues. The germline gives CDR1 SGDLS, CDR2 YYNGEE. Of note for this clonotype: A much bigger clone sits one base away, suggesting this may be a read error.

The clonotype originates from a man aged 25-40 years in good health. The chain carries TRBV9 and TRBJ2-1; D may be TRBD2 (5 bases). The J call is doubtful: the DNA matches TRBJ2-7 better. Sample: blood. The CDR3 region is CASSSPGWASSYNEQYF. The CDR3 DNA is TGTGCCAGCAGCTCTCCGGGGTGGGCCAGCTCCTACAATGAGCAGTACTTC.